This TCR beta chain originates from a study of T cells after yellow fever vaccination. In this sample, this clonotype turned up many times. What it recognizes is unknown. General study findings and limits: There was a small share of clonotypes that showed up in both the CD4 and CD8 compartments. Post-booster samples contained most primary-vaccination clones (approximately 95% CD4, approximately 88% CD8). FACS-sorted repertoires could contain abundant clonotypes contaminating from the bulk population.

The CDR3 covers 16 residues. From germline, CDR1 is LGHNA and CDR2 YSLEER. The V end lost 0 bases, the J end lost 4 bases, and 13 bases lay between the germline ends. Template-switching 5'RACE yielded the TCR cDNA; a universal primer site and UMIs were added in the process. TCRdb reanalysed the 5' RACE reads using MiXCR and keeps one entry per CDR3 protein. The sample contains over 100,000 distinct CDR3 sequences, under 9% of which appear only once. This sample comprised CD8+ T cells sorted from PBMCs, obtained 45 days after the yellow fever booster vaccination. The chain couples TRBV4-3 to TRBJ2-1, with a tentative D call TRBD1 (6 bases). The TCR originated in a man aged 25-45 years who received the YFV17D yellow fever vaccine. The CDR3: CASSQDWAGVYNEQFF. The CDR3 region has the DNA TGCGCCAGCAGCCAAGATTGGGCAGGGGTATACAATGAGCAGTTCTTC.